The 9 T cell receptor beta chains below were found in one sample sequenced in a study of T cell responses to AZD1222 COVID-19 vaccine. The data were produced by immunoSEQ multiplex PCR, yet TCRdb's version contains in-frame clones alone and is incomplete. The sample comprises about 120,000 clones, about nine tenths of which are singletons, and approximately 5.4% rests with the top ten. Material: peripheral blood, obtained on day 0 of AZD1222 vaccination. The receptors were sampled from an adult in good health.

The chain combines TRBV25-1 with TRBJ2-6, with D possibly being TRBD2 (5 bases). This CDR3 region has 16 residues. Germline CDR1 MGHDK, CDR2 SYGVNS. The V end lost 6 bases, the J end lost 0 bases, and 12 bases lay between the germline ends. The CDR3 here is CASSKPGSSGANVLTF. For the CDR3, the DNA is TGTGCCAGCAGCAAACCGGGGAGCTCTGGGGCCAACGTCCTGACTTTC.

The chain carries TRBV18 and TRBJ1-2; D uncertain. Germline V gene sequence: CDR1 KGHSH, CDR2 LQKENI. This CDR3 contains 14 residues. V lost 6 bases and J 6 bases, leaving 17 bases between the germline ends. The CDR3 here is CASSPTPGFDGYTF. The DNA of the CDR3 is TGTGCCAGCTCCCCCACGCCGGGATTTGATGGCTACACCTTC.

The CDR3 DNA reads as TGTGCCAGCAGTTTACAGGTGATCACCGGGGAGCTGTTTTTT. This sequence encodes CASSLQVITGELFF. V and J are TRBV6-2 or TRBV6-3 and TRBJ2-2, with D possibly being TRBD1 (5 bases). CDR1 MNHEY and CDR2 SVGEGT come from the germline V gene. The CDR3 length is 14 residues. V lost 4 bases to trimming and J lost 4 bases, with 10 bases between them.

The chain joins TRBV27 to TRBJ2-1, with TRBD1 matching 11 bases. J gave up 8 bases and V 2 bases, and 5 bases lay outside the gene matches. The V gene's germline CDR1 is MNHEY and CDR2 SMNVEV (reference sequence). The CDR3 spans 15 residues. The CDR3 sequence: CASSLGQGARDEQFF. CDR3 DNA: TGTGCCAGCAGTTTAGGACAGGGGGCAAGAGATGAGCAGTTCTTC.

CDR3 coding DNA: TGCAGCGTTGAGACAGGGAAGTATGGCTACACCTTC. Encoded protein: CSVETGKYGYTF. V gene TRBV29-1 combines with J gene TRBJ1-2; 7 nucleotides align to TRBD1. Trimming at V came to 3 bases and at J to 5 bases, leaving 3 bases not matched to a gene. Germline CDR1 SQVTM, CDR2 ANQGSEA. The CDR3 is 12 amino acids.

The genes are TRBV6-5 and TRBJ2-7; D remains ambiguous. The CDR3 spans 15 residues. V lost 2 bases and J 2 bases, leaving 13 bases between the germline ends. The germline gives CDR1 MNHEY, CDR2 SVGAGI. CDR3 DNA: TGTGCCAGCAGTTACAGGCCCCAGGCGACCTACGAGCAGTACTTC. Translating gives CASSYRPQATYEQYF.

This chain connects TRBV9 to TRBJ2-7; D ambiguous. The V gene lost 0 bases and the J gene lost 6 bases, with 16 bases spanning the gap. The length of the CDR3 is 15 residues. Germline-derived CDR1 and CDR2 are SGDLS and YYNGEE. The DNA of the CDR3 is TGTGCCAGCAGCGTAGCTGGCAGCACCATTTCCGAGCAGTACTTC. It translates to CASSVAGSTISEQYF. The variable domain in full, with the rest retrieved from reference TRBV9 and TRBJ2-7, is DSGVTQTPKHLITATGQRVTLRCSPRSGDLSVYWYQQSLDQGLQFLIQYYNGEERAKGNILERFSAQQFPDLHSELNLSSLELGDSALYFCASSVAGSTISEQYFGPGTRLTVT.

This chain links TRBV3-1 (or the pseudogene TRBV3-2) with TRBJ1-1; 9 bases fit TRBD1. The J segment lost 7 bases and the V segment lost 3 bases, leaving 6 bases of the junction unmatched. The CDR3 sequence is 14 residues long. Germline V gene data show CDR1 as LGHDT and CDR2 as YNNKEL (reference sequence). CDR3 amino acids: CASSQRDRAVEAFF. The CDR3 DNA sequence: TGTGCCAGCAGCCAGAGGGACAGGGCGGTTGAAGCTTTCTTT.

The J gene is TRBJ2-1, the V gene TRBV9, with TRBD2 matching 9 bases. The V and J ends lost 3 bases and 6 bases, in that order; junction bases with no gene match: 4. CDR3 length equals 14 residues. Germline loops: CDR1 SGDLS, CDR2 YYNGEE. The CDR3 loop is CASSAGTSSNEQFF. The DNA for the CDR3 is TGTGCCAGCAGCGCTGGGACTAGCTCCAATGAGCAGTTCTTC.